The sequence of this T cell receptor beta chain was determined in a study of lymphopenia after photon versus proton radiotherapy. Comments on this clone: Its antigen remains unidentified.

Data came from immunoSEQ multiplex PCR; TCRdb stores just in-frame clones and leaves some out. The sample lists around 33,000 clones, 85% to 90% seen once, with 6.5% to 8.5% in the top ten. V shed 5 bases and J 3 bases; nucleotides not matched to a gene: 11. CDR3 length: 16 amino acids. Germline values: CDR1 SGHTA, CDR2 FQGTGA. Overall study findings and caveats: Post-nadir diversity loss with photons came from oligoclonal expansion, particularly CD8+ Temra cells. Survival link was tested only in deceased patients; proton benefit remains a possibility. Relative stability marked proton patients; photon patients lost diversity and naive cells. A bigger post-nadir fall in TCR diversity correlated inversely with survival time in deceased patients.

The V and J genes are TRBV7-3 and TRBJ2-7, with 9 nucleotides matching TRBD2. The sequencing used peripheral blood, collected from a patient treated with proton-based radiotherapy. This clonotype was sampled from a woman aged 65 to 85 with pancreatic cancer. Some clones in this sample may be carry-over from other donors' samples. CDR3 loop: CASSPRTSAYLYEQYF. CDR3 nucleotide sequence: TGTGCCAGCAGCCCCAGGACTAGCGCGTATCTCTACGAGCAGTACTTC.